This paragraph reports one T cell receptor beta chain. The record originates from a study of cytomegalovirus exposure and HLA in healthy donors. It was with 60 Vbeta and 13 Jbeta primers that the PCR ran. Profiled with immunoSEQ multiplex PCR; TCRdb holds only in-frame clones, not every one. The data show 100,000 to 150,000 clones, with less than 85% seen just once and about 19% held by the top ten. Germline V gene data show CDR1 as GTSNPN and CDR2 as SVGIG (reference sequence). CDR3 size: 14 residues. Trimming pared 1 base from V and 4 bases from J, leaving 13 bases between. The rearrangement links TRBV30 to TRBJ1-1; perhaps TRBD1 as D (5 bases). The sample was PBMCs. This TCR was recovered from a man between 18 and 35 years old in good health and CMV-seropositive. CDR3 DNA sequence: TGTGCCTGGAGTGCGGGACTGAGGGGCACTGAAGCTTTCTTT. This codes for CAWSAGLRGTEAFF.